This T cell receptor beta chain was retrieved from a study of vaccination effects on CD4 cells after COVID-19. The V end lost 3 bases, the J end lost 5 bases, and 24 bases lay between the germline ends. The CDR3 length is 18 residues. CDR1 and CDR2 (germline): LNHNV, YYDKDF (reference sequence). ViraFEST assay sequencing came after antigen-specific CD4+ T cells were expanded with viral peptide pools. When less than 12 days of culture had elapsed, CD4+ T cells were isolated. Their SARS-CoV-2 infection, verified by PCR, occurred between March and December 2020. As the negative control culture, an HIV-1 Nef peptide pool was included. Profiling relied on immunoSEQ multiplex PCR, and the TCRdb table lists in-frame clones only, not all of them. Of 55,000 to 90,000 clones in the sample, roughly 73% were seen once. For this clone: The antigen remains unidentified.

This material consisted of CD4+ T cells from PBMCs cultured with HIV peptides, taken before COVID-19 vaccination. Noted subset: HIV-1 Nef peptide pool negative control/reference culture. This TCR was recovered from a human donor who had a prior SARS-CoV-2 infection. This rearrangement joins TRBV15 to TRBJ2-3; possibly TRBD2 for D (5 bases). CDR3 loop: CATSSGVMRAWTEDTQYF. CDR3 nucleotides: TGTGCCACCAGCAGCGGAGTAATGAGGGCCTGGACCGAAGATACGCAGTATTTT.